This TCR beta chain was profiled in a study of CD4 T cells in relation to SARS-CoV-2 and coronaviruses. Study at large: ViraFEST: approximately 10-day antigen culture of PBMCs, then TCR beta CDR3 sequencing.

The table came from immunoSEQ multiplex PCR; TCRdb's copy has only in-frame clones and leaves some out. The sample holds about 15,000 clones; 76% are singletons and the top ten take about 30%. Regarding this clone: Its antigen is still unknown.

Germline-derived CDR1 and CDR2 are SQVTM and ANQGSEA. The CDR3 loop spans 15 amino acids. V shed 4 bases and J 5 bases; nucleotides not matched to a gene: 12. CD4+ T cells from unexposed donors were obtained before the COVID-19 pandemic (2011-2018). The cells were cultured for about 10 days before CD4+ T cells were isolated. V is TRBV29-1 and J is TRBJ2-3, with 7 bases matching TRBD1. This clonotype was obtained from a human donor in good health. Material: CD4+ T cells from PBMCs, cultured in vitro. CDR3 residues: CSVGSGRGQGDTQYF. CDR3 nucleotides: TGCAGCGTTGGGTCGGGTAGGGGGCAAGGAGATACGCAGTATTTT.